This T cell receptor (beta chain) was sequenced during a study of blood T cell repertoires in COVID-19. Turning to the study itself: Nucleic acid was either cDNA or gDNA, and it came from T cells, B-cell-depleted T cells, or PBMCs.

Study processing details: Estimates of nucleated cell counts were drawn from the amplification of reference gene primers. Sequencing was performed with immunoSEQ multiplex PCR; in TCRdb, only in-frame clones are kept and a portion is missing. That table is the source of V, J and clone size, and D and trimming were worked out from the DNA. The top ten hold around 4.5% of the sample, which has over 90,000 clones, approximately 88% seen once. V was clipped by 3 bases and J by 4 bases, with 20 bases between them. CDR3 length: 16 residues. Germline CDR1 and CDR2: SGHRS and YFSETQ. V and J are TRBV5-1 and TRBJ2-7, with D perhaps TRBD2 (6 bases). Sample: peripheral blood. This TCR was sampled from a human donor in a cohort sampled during active COVID-19. The CDR3: CASSSFNSGVLYEQYF. In nucleotides, the CDR3 is TGCGCCAGCAGCTCGTTTAATAGCGGAGTCCTGTACGAGCAGTACTTC. Together with reference TRBV5-1 and TRBJ2-7, the CDR3 gives the full variable domain: KAGVTQTPRYLIKTRGQQVTLSCSPISGHRSVSWYQQTPGQGLQFLFEYFSETQRNKGNFPGRFSGRQFSNSRSEMNVSTLELGDSALYLCASSSFNSGVLYEQYFGPGTRLTVT.